A single sample gave rise to the 27 T cell receptor beta chains below, sequenced in a study of T cells in Graves' hyperthyroidism and ophthalmopathy. TCR beta CDR3 region amplification was performed from RNA transcripts. HTBI primers drove first-round RT-PCR of the TCR CDR3. TCRdb reanalysed the multiplex PCR reads using MiXCR and keeps one entry per CDR3 protein. The sample shows some 500,000 distinct CDR3 sequences, about an eighth of them seen only once. The material sequenced was blood. These receptors all stem from a woman aged 18-30 years with Graves' hyperthyroidism.

This clonotype was recorded at least ten times. In DNA, the CDR3 is TGTGCCAGCAGCTTACATAATTCACCCCTCCACTTT. Translated, it gives CASSLHNSPLHF. V is TRBV7-9 and J is TRBJ1-6; D is unclear. This CDR3 spans 12 amino acids. Germline-derived CDR1 and CDR2 are SEHNR and FQNEAQ (reference sequence). V was trimmed by 2 bases and J by 5 bases, leaving 1 base between them.

The V gene is TRBV6-1, the J gene TRBJ2-2; no clear D gene. Per germline, CDR1 MNHNS and CDR2 SASEGT. V dropped 4 bases and J dropped 5 bases, with 8 bases sitting between them. This CDR3 has 13 amino acids. The CDR3 loop reads CASSVDLTGELFF. As DNA, the CDR3 is TGTGCCAGCAGTGTCGACCTAACCGGGGAGCTGTTTTTT.

The chain uses TRBV12-3 or TRBV12-4 and TRBJ2-7; D tentatively reads TRBD1 or TRBD2 (5 bases each). The ends were cut back, 6 bases at V and 0 bases at J, with 21 bases in the middle. CDR3 size: 17 residues. CDR3 bases: TGTGCCAGCAGGTCGGGGCAGGGTGAATTCGGCTCCTACGAGCAGTACTTC. Amino acid sequence: CASRSGQGEFGSYEQYF.

This clonotype was counted at least ten times. The genes are TRBV7-2 and TRBJ2-7; D perhaps matches TRBD1 (5 bases). V was clipped by 5 bases and J by 5 bases, with 13 bases between them. Germline V lookup: CDR1 SGHTA, CDR2 FQGNSA. The CDR3 has 13 amino acids. CDR3 DNA sequence: TGTGCCAGCAGCCCCCGACAGTTGGACGAGCAGTACTTC. It yields the protein CASSPRQLDEQYF.

This clonotype was picked up many times. The chain couples TRBV12-3 or TRBV12-4 to TRBJ1-1, with 7 bases that match TRBD1. CDR3 length equals 17 residues. With 6 bases clipped from V and 4 bases from J, the junction kept 17 bases outside the gene matches. The CDR3 bases are TGTGCCAGCAGAACAAGGGGTAGGGGGCGGGTGAGCACTGAAGCTTTCTTT. The encoded protein is CASRTRGRGRVSTEAFF.

This clonotype was observed a few times. This chain links TRBV9 with TRBJ2-3; the match to TRBD2 covers 13 bases. J was trimmed by 2 bases and V by 0 bases; bases with no gene match: 3. Germline CDR1 is SGDLS and CDR2 is YYNGEE. The CDR3 loop spans 17 amino acids. The CDR3, as DNA: TGTGCCAGCAGCGTAGCTACTAGCGGGAGGGCCACAGATACGCAGTATTTT. Protein product: CASSVATSGRATDTQYF. The full variable domain, in which reference TRBV9 and TRBJ2-3 provide the parts outside the CDR3, is DSGVTQTPKHLITATGQRVTLRCSPRSGDLSVYWYQQSLDQGLQFLIQYYNGEERAKGNILERFSAQQFPDLHSELNLSSLELGDSALYFCASSVATSGRATDTQYFGPGTRLTVL.

Of note for this clonotype: It may be a read error: a sequence one base away is much more abundant. The chain recombines TRBV2 with TRBJ1-1; the D is unclear. The CDR3 length is 14 residues. The germline CDR1 and CDR2 sequences are SNHLY and FYNNEI. The V gene lost 4 bases and the J gene lost 3 bases, with 12 bases spanning the gap. CDR3 region: CASSGGYMDTEAFF. The CDR3 nucleotides are TGTGCCAGCAGTGGAGGATACATGGACACTGAAGCTTTCTTT.

This clonotype has a count of ten or more. This chain uses TRBV10-3 with TRBJ2-1, with D perhaps TRBD1 (5 bases). The ends were cut back, 4 bases at V and 2 bases at J, with 12 bases in the middle. This CDR3 has 15 residues. Germline CDR1 reads ENHRY; CDR2 reads SYGVKD. The CDR3, as DNA: TGTGCCATCAGTGTTAAGGGGTCCCCCTACAATGAGCAGTTCTTC. Residues: CAISVKGSPYNEQFF.

The chain uses TRBV4-2 and TRBJ1-1; D not certain. Trimming cost V 1 base and J 2 bases, with 8 bases left between them. Germline CDR1 and CDR2: LGHNA and YNFKEQ. The CDR3 has 14 amino acids. CDR3 coding DNA: TGTGCCAGCAGCCAAGTAGACGGCAACACTGAAGCTTTCTTT. Amino acids: CASSQVDGNTEAFF.

Ten or more counts support this clonotype. This rearrangement joins TRBV9 to TRBJ2-3; D perhaps matches TRBD2 (6 bases). V was shortened by 0 bases and J by 3 bases, with 17 bases between the two germline ends. Germline CDR1 SGDLS, CDR2 YYNGEE. The CDR3 consists of 17 residues. CDR3 DNA sequence: TGTGCCAGCAGCGTAGAAGGTACTAGCAGATCGACAGATACGCAGTATTTT. Amino acid sequence: CASSVEGTSRSTDTQYF.

This clonotype was detected many times. The rearrangement joins TRBV7-9 to TRBJ2-1; TRBD2 might be the D (5 bases). Germline lookup yields CDR1 SEHNR and CDR2 FQNEAQ (reference sequence). The CDR3 spans 14 residues. Trimming removed 1 base from V and 8 bases from J, with 12 bases in between. The CDR3 region has the DNA TGTGCCAGCAGCTTAGGGGCCCCCGGGGATGAGCAGTTCTTC. It specifies CASSLGAPGDEQFF. Using reference TRBV7-9 and TRBJ2-1 for the parts outside the CDR3, the full variable domain is DTGVSQNPRHKITKRGQNVTFRCDPISEHNRLYWYRQTLGQGPEFLTYFQNEAQLEKSRLLSDRFSAERPKGSFSTLEIQRTEQGDSAMYLCASSLGAPGDEQFFGPGTRLTVL.

There are many counts of this clonotype. This chain joins TRBV5-1 and TRBJ1-3, with unresolved D. In germline, CDR1 is SGHRS, CDR2 YFSETQ. The CDR3 extends over 15 amino acids. Between the trimmed V and J ends, which lost 0 bases and 4 bases, there was a span of 11 bases. For the CDR3, the DNA is TGCGCCAGCAGCTTGGGATACCCGGACGGAAACACCATATATTTT. Amino acids: CASSLGYPDGNTIYF.

The chain employs TRBV24-1 and TRBJ2-7, with D unresolved. The ends were cut back, 3 bases at V and 3 bases at J, with 20 bases in the middle. CDR1 KGHDR and CDR2 SFDVKD come from the germline V gene. This CDR3 contains 17 residues. CDR3 nucleotide sequence: TGTGCCACCAGTGATCGCTCCGGCTTCAGCGAACGCTACGAGCAGTACTTC. It translates to CATSDRSGFSERYEQYF.

This clonotype was counted at least ten times. This chain connects TRBV11-3 to TRBJ2-2, with D perhaps TRBD2 (6 bases). The CDR3 sequence is 14 residues long. The germline gives CDR1 SGHNT, CDR2 YENEEA. V was shortened by 4 bases and J by 3 bases, with 9 bases between the two germline ends. CDR3 bases: TGTGCCAGCAGCTCGACTAGATACACCGGGGAGCTGTTTTTT. Its translation: CASSSTRYTGELFF.

This clonotype came up many times. The chain has TRBV20-1 and TRBJ2-1, with TRBD1 identical over 8 bases. Trimming cost V 7 bases and J 13 bases; bases outside gene matches: 15. Germline lookup yields CDR1 DFQATT and CDR2 SNEGSKA (reference sequence). The CDR3 has 13 residues. The CDR3: CSVINRGTEGQFF. The CDR3 region has the DNA TGCAGTGTTATCAACAGGGGGACGGAGGGACAGTTCTTC.

This clonotype was seen many times. The rearrangement links TRBV5-1 to TRBJ2-7, with TRBD1 identical over 7 bases. Germline V gene lookup returns CDR1 SGHRS and CDR2 YFSETQ. The CDR3 has 18 amino acids. With V trimmed by 4 bases and J by 0 bases, 16 bases remained unmatched. The CDR3 region has the DNA TGCGCCAGCAGCCCCCTCCCCTTGGACAGGCTTAGCTCCTACGAGCAGTACTTC. Translated, it gives CASSPLPLDRLSSYEQYF.

This clonotype was counted between two and nine times. V gene TRBV6-1 combines with J gene TRBJ2-1, with D possibly matching TRBD2 (6 bases). This CDR3 spans 11 amino acids. The germline CDR1 and CDR2 sequences are MNHNS and SASEGT. Trimming stripped 11 bases from V and 4 bases from J, with 9 bases between. CDR3 region: CACGRYNEQFF. The CDR3 DNA sequence: TGTGCCTGTGGGAGGTACAATGAGCAGTTCTTC.

This clonotype showed up many times. The gene calls are TRBV2 and TRBJ2-3, with TRBD2 matching 10 bases. V lost 6 bases to trimming and J lost 0 bases; unmatched junction nucleotides: 3. The CDR3 contains 15 residues. Germline V gene data show CDR1 as SNHLY and CDR2 as FYNNEI. CDR3 in DNA: TGTGCCAGCAGGGGGACTAGCGCGAGCACAGATACGCAGTATTTT. It encodes CASRGTSASTDTQYF.

Comments on this clonotype: One end of the junction fails to match germline, which may point to a read error. The rearrangement links TRBV11-1 to TRBJ2-5; 11 bases agree with TRBD1. There are 15 residues in the CDR3. Germline CDR1 and CDR2: SGHAT and FQDESV (reference sequence). The CDR3 reads CASSFPDRGQETQSF. As DNA, the CDR3 is TGTGCCAGCAGCTTCCCGGACAGGGGGCAAGAGACCCAGTCCTTC. The full variable domain, with the rest looked up from reference TRBV11-1 and TRBJ2-5, is EAEVAQSPRYKITEKSQAVAFWCDPISGHATLYWYRQILGQGPELLVQFQDESVVDDSQLPKDRFSAERLKGVDSTLKIQPAELGDSAMYLCASSFPDRGQETQSFGPGTRLLVL.

This clonotype was detected ten times or more. V gene TRBV2 combines with J gene TRBJ2-1; the match to TRBD2 covers 9 bases. The CDR3 runs 16 residues. CDR1 is SNHLY and CDR2 is FYNNEI in the germline V gene. V lost 7 bases, J lost 7 bases, and 14 bases stayed unmatched. The CDR3 nucleotides are TGTGCCAGCAACCCAGGAAGGTCTAGCGGGAAGAATGAGCAGTTCTTC. Residues: CASNPGRSSGKNEQFF.

This clonotype was observed many times. V and J are TRBV6-1 and TRBJ2-7, with TRBD2 matching 15 bases. This CDR3 contains 17 residues. Germline V gene lookup returns CDR1 MNHNS and CDR2 SASEGT. V was pared by 0 bases and J by 4 bases, with 4 bases of the junction left unmatched. This CDR3 is CASSEARTSGREYEQYV. DNA of the CDR3: TGTGCCAGCAGTGAAGCAAGGACTAGCGGGAGGGAGTACGAGCAGTACGTC.

Ten or more counts support this clonotype. The genes are TRBV10-3 and TRBJ2-1, with D possibly TRBD1 on 5 matching bases. CDR3 length: 13 residues. Germline CDR1 ENHRY, CDR2 SYGVKD. Trimming took off 4 bases at V and 8 bases at J, with 12 bases between the two ends. CDR3 amino acids: CAISGQTGDEQFF. Here the CDR3 DNA reads TGTGCCATCAGTGGACAGACGGGCGATGAGCAGTTCTTC.

This clonotype has only a few counts. The rearrangement joins TRBV30 to TRBJ2-7; 8 bases are shared with TRBD2. The CDR3 sequence is 17 residues long. In germline, CDR1 is GTSNPN, CDR2 SVGIG (reference sequence). J gave up 0 bases and V 0 bases, and 10 bases lay outside the gene matches. CDR3 nucleotides: TGTGCCTGGAGTGTACGAGCGGGAGCCCCCCACTCCTACGAGCAGTACGTC. It is translated as CAWSVRAGAPHSYEQYV.

This clonotype was detected only a few times. The chain joins TRBV27 to TRBJ1-5, with D possibly matching TRBD1 (6 bases). The CDR3 consists of 16 residues. Germline CDR1 and CDR2: MNHEY and SMNVEV (reference sequence). V lost 5 bases and J lost 1, with 15 bases in between. CDR3 DNA: TGTGCCAGCAGTCCCATTGGGAGGGGGAGCAATCAGCCCCAGCATTTT. This translates into CASSPIGRGSNQPQHF.

This clonotype has more than one count but fewer than ten. The V and J genes are TRBV2 and TRBJ2-3; 9 positions match TRBD2. The CDR3 sequence is 20 residues long. Unmatched junction bases numbered 18, after V lost 5 bases and J lost 0 bases. Germline CDR1 SNHLY, CDR2 FYNNEI. CDR3 sequence: CASSPELSSGGSSSTDTQYF. CDR3 DNA: TGTGCCAGCAGTCCTGAACTAAGTAGCGGGGGTTCGAGTAGCACAGATACGCAGTATTTT.

This clonotype has a count of ten or more. The chain combines TRBV7-6 with TRBJ1-1; TRBD1 might be the D (6 bases). The CDR3 spans 14 residues. CDR1 and CDR2 (germline): SGHVS, FNYEAQ. V gave up 5 bases and J gave up 0 bases, with 10 bases separating them. This CDR3 is CASSNTGLNTEAFF. The DNA of the CDR3 is TGTGCCAGCAGCAACACAGGGTTGAACACTGAAGCTTTCTTT.

This clonotype was found a few times. This chain connects TRBV29-1 to TRBJ2-2; 10 bases are a match to TRBD2. CDR1 is SQVTM, CDR2 ANQGSEA, per germline. Unmatched junction bases numbered 5, after V lost 7 bases and J lost 0 bases. CDR3 length equals 15 residues. The chain's CDR3 is CSAYSGRTNTGELFF. The CDR3 DNA sequence: TGCAGCGCTTATAGCGGGAGGACGAACACCGGGGAGCTGTTTTTT.